This T cell receptor beta chain stems from a study of radiotherapy plus CTLA-4 blockade in lung cancer (dated by TCRdb to 2017 to 2018). Context from the whole study: Among enrolled patients, approximately 19% had an objective response and 30% to 40% reached disease control.

Receptor amplification or capture employed the immunoSEQ multiplex PCR assay. Entries here come from immuneACCESS through TCRdb and include only in-frame sequences with V and J called. Some clones fail to appear in such tables; in the studies checked, an unresolved V gene covers under half of the shortfall, and the cause of the remainder is unknown. This sample is represented by under 35,000 clones; 70% to 75% of them were singletons. The top ten hold around 4.5% of the sample. The study tested focal radiation therapy combined with CTLA-4 blockade (ipilimumab) in patients with chemo-refractory metastatic non-small-cell lung cancer. On the study overall, not on this receptor specifically: After treatment with radiotherapy and ipilimumab, TCR clones that originated in tumors expanded in peripheral blood. The strongest predictors of response were reported to be early dynamic shifts in blood T cell clones along with a rise in serum interferon-beta following radiation.

CDR1 and CDR2 were assigned from the germline V gene as MDHEN and SYDVKM. Reading from cysteine to phenylalanine, the CDR3 counts 11 amino acids. Only the CDR3 DNA is retained, 33 bases long and in frame from the first base. V loses 2 bases of germline sequence and J loses 8 bases, and the interval between the two ends is 3 bases. This clone was counted a single time. Its antigen target is currently unknown. Base qualities are missing; no much larger clone stands one base away. The sample was peripheral blood, taken from a patient treated with radiotherapy plus ipilimumab. The chain couples TRBV28 to TRBJ1-4; no confident D gene assignment can be made. This receptor was obtained from a human donor with non-small cell lung cancer whose response to radiotherapy plus ipilimumab could not be evaluated. The nucleotides are TGTGCCAGCAGTTTAACAGAAAAACTGTTTTTT. Translated, this gives CASSLTEKLFF.